The clone carrying this TCR beta chain was seen a few times. Its antigen is unidentified. The PCR contained 60 Vbeta and 13 Jbeta primers. TCRdb keeps only in-frame clones here, not all; method: immunoSEQ multiplex PCR. The sample lists around 150,000 clones; 9.4% were seen once. The data were taken from a study of cytomegalovirus exposure and HLA in healthy donors. Broader study findings: Follow-up analysis later connected one missense variant in DCLRE1C with trimming of TCR beta V- and J-genes. Among CMV-associated TCR beta chains, most appeared HLA-restricted in a later analysis.

The CDR3 consists of 15 residues. Trimming removed 1 base at V and 4 bases at J, with 13 bases between. Germline CDR1 reads MNHNS; CDR2 reads SASEGT. The TCR comes from a male donor in good health and CMV-seronegative. The chain is built from TRBV6-1 and TRBJ1-1; perhaps TRBD1 as D (6 bases). Sequencing input: PBMCs. The CDR3 DNA reads as TGTGCCAGCAGTGAAGACCCAGGGGCTAGCACTGAAGCTTTCTTT. Its protein is CASSEDPGASTEAFF.